These 20 T cell receptor beta chains originate from one sample sequenced in a study of blood T cell repertoires in COVID-19 (dated by TCRdb to about 2020). The library was generated by the immunoSEQ multiplex PCR assay. TCRdb re-hosts the immuneACCESS table, in-frame sequences only. Its copies lack some clones; in the studies checked, an unresolved V gene accounts for under half of them, and the cause for the rest is not known. This sample has 140,000 to 150,000 clones in its table, and 82% of those were observed once. Of the sample, 13% to 15% is held by the ten largest clones. What was sequenced was peripheral blood. Receptor source: a human donor with acute or convalescent COVID-19. The donor label of this sample is uncertain.

The chain recombines TRBV7-3 with TRBJ1-1, with TRBD1 matching over 8 bases. Per germline, CDR1 SGHTA and CDR2 FQGTGA. V gave up 4 bases and J gave up 8 bases; unmatched junction bases: 6. CDR3 length: 13 amino acids. The CDR3, as DNA: TGTGCCAGCAGCTCGACAGGGGACGGGGAAGCTTTCTTT. Translation gives CASSSTGDGEAFF. Together with reference TRBV7-3 and TRBJ1-1, the CDR3 gives the full variable domain: GAGVSQTPSNKVTEKGKYVELRCDPISGHTALYWYRQSLGQGPEFLIYFQGTGAADDSGLPNDRFFAVRPEGSVSTLKIQRTERGDSAVYLCASSSTGDGEAFFGQGTRLTVV.

V is TRBV19 and J is TRBJ1-6; D possibly corresponds to TRBD1 (6 bases). Between the trimmed V and J ends, which lost 5 bases and 14 bases, there was a span of 19 bases. The CDR3 is 14 residues long. Germline CDR1 and CDR2: LNHDA and SQIVND (reference sequence). In DNA, the CDR3 is TGTGCCAGTAGTCCATCCAACAGGGACCAATCCCTCCACTTT. Its translation is CASSPSNRDQSLHF.

This rearrangement joins TRBV15 to TRBJ1-4; a weak D match, TRBD1 (6 bases). The CDR3 consists of 16 residues. Germline loops: CDR1 LNHNV, CDR2 YYDKDF (reference sequence). Between the trimmed V and J ends, which lost 3 bases and 5 bases, there was a span of 16 bases. The CDR3 DNA follows: TGTGCCACCAGCAGGAAGGAAGGACAGCCGAATGAAAAACTGTTTTTT. This translates into CATSRKEGQPNEKLFF.

V usage is TRBV7-9 and J usage is TRBJ2-7; 7 bases are shared with TRBD1. The V and J ends lost 4 bases and 4 bases, in that order; junction bases with no gene match: 7. The germline CDR1 and CDR2 sequences are SEHNR and FQNEAQ (reference sequence). This CDR3 is 14 amino acids long. The CDR3 sequence is CASSSPGTAYEQYF. The CDR3 DNA sequence: TGTGCCAGCAGCTCACCCGGGACAGCGTACGAGCAGTACTTC. Based on the CDR3 plus reference TRBV7-9 and TRBJ2-7, the full variable domain is DTGVSQNPRHKITKRGQNVTFRCDPISEHNRLYWYRQTLGQGPEFLTYFQNEAQLEKSRLLSDRFSAERPKGSFSTLEIQRTEQGDSAMYLCASSSPGTAYEQYFGPGTRLTVT.

The chain uses TRBV6-5 and TRBJ2-7; D is uncertain. V was shortened by 6 bases and J by 3 bases, with 15 bases between the two germline ends. Germline V CDR1 and CDR2: MNHEY, SVGAGI. The CDR3 runs to 14 residues. The CDR3 loop is CASRVGRLSYEQYF. CDR3 in DNA: TGTGCCAGCAGGGTCGGTCGACTGAGCTACGAGCAGTACTTC.

The chain joins TRBV7-2 to TRBJ1-2; 9 nucleotides line up with TRBD1. After removal of 4 bases from V and 5 bases from J, the junction contained 2 bases not matched to a gene. Germline CDR1 and CDR2: SGHTA and FQGNSA. The CDR3 runs to 13 residues. CDR3 in amino acids: CASSSGQGYGYTF. CDR3 nucleotides: TGTGCCAGCAGCTCGGGACAGGGTTATGGCTACACCTTC.

V is TRBV2 and J is TRBJ2-2; 12 bases are a match to TRBD1. The germline CDR1 and CDR2 sequences are SNHLY and FYNNEI. This CDR3 spans 17 amino acids. Trimming removed 5 bases from V and 5 bases from J; junction bases left unmatched: 9. CDR3 nucleotide sequence: TGTGCCAGCAGTCTCTGGGGGACAGGGGGCATAACCGGGGAGCTGTTTTTT. Translated: CASSLWGTGGITGELFF.

This clone was observed a single time. The chain uses TRBV7-9 and TRBJ2-7, with D possibly being TRBD2 (6 bases). Looked up from germline, CDR1 is SEHNR and CDR2 is FQNEAQ (reference sequence). The ends were cut back, 5 bases at V and 0 bases at J, with 11 bases in the middle. The CDR3 covers 14 residues. The CDR3 protein is CASSPRDHSYEQYF. The CDR3 nucleotides read TGTGCCAGCAGCCCGCGGGACCACTCCTACGAGCAGTACTTC.

The chain couples TRBV7-8 to TRBJ2-7; TRBD2 matches at 14 bases. Germline CDR1 reads SGHVS; CDR2 reads FQNEAQ. J was trimmed by 6 bases and V by 5 bases; bases with no gene match: 15. The CDR3 extends over 18 amino acids. The CDR3: CASSQPATSGGAFAEQYF. CDR3 DNA: TGTGCCAGCAGCCAACCTGCGACTAGCGGGGGGGCATTTGCCGAGCAGTACTTC.

V and J are TRBV5-1 and TRBJ1-5; D might be TRBD1 (6 bases). This CDR3 has 14 residues. Germline-derived CDR1 and CDR2 are SGHRS and YFSETQ. With 4 bases removed from V and 6 bases from J, the gap between germline ends came to 14 bases. The CDR3 DNA sequence: TGCGCCAGCAGCCCCCGGGGAGGGGGTCAGCCCCAGCATTTT. Encoded protein: CASSPRGGGQPQHF.

The rearrangement links TRBV6-5 to TRBJ2-5; a possible D gene is TRBD1 (5 bases). Per the germline V gene, CDR1 is MNHEY and CDR2 is SVGAGI. This CDR3 contains 12 residues. The V and J ends lost 6 bases and 2 bases respectively, with 7 bases between them. The CDR3 sequence is CASRAGQETQYF. The CDR3 DNA reads TGTGCCAGCAGGGCAGGGCAAGAGACCCAGTACTTC.

The rearrangement joins TRBV5-1 to TRBJ1-1; tentatively, D is TRBD1 (6 bases). The germline gives CDR1 SGHRS, CDR2 YFSETQ. The CDR3 runs to 13 residues. Trimming shortened V by 3 bases and J by 5 bases, and 11 bases separated the two germline ends. CDR3 sequence (DNA): TGCGCCAGCAGCTATCCCAGGGGTACTGAAGCTTTCTTT. The encoded protein is CASSYPRGTEAFF.

The chain combines TRBV6-2 or TRBV6-3 with TRBJ1-2, with D perhaps matching TRBD1 (5 bases). This CDR3 region has 13 residues. Germline CDR1 and CDR2: MNHEY and SVGEGT. The ends were cut back, 7 bases at V and 8 bases at J, with 17 bases in the middle. The CDR3 coding sequence is TGTGCCAGCACCCCGACGCAGGGAACGGGCTACACCTTC. This codes for CASTPTQGTGYTF.

This chain links TRBV24-1 with TRBJ2-2; TRBD1 might be the D (6 bases). V was trimmed by 3 bases and J by 9 bases, leaving 31 bases between them. There are 20 residues in the CDR3. The germline V gene encodes CDR1 KGHDR and CDR2 SFDVKD. The CDR3 spells CATSDPRDPQGKLKIRELFF. The CDR3 DNA reads TGTGCCACCAGTGATCCCCGGGACCCACAGGGTAAATTAAAAATTAGGGAGCTGTTTTTT.

The V gene is TRBV25-1, the J gene TRBJ2-5; possible D gene TRBD1, 6 bases. CDR3 length equals 15 residues. V lost 1 base and J lost 5, with 14 bases in between. CDR1 and CDR2 (germline): MGHDK, SYGVNS. Here the CDR3 DNA reads TGTGCCAGCAGTGAATTAACAGGGCTAAGGGAGACCCAGTACTTC. It yields the protein CASSELTGLRETQYF.

V and J are TRBV18 and TRBJ1-1; D possibly corresponds to TRBD1 (5 bases). There are 12 residues in the CDR3. Per the germline V gene, CDR1 is KGHSH and CDR2 is LQKENI. V lost 7 bases and J 4 bases, leaving 10 bases between the germline ends. The DNA for the CDR3 is TGTGCCAGCTTACCGGGGGGCACTGAAGCTTTCTTT. Translating gives CASLPGGTEAFF.

This clone was counted ten times or more. The CDR3 DNA is TGTGCCAGCAGCCCCACGTGGGGGGATCCTAACCATGAGCAGTTCTTC. Translation gives CASSPTWGDPNHEQFF. The chain carries TRBV7-9 and TRBJ2-1, with D perhaps TRBD2 (6 bases). Germline CDR1 and CDR2: SEHNR and FQNEAQ (reference sequence). This CDR3 is 16 amino acids long. V lost 5 bases to trimming and J lost 8 bases, with 22 bases between them.

This chain connects TRBV9 to TRBJ1-3, with 7 bases lining up with TRBD1. Germline CDR1 and CDR2: SGDLS and YYNGEE. V trimming: 3 bases; J trimming: 2 bases; junction bases outside the gene matches: 8. This CDR3 is built from 16 residues. The CDR3 DNA reads TGTGCCAGCAGCGCCTGGACAGGTCCTCCTGGAAACACCATATATTTT. Its protein is CASSAWTGPPGNTIYF.

The chain links TRBV6-2 or TRBV6-3 to TRBJ1-1; tentatively, D is TRBD1 (6 bases). This CDR3 is built from 17 residues. Germline loops: CDR1 MNHEY, CDR2 SVGEGT. The V and J ends lost 5 bases and 0 bases respectively, with 19 bases between them. The CDR3 bases are TGTGCCAGCAGTCTCTACCCCCTGGGGGCGATGAACACTGAAGCTTTCTTT. Protein: CASSLYPLGAMNTEAFF.

This chain uses TRBV27 with TRBJ1-2, with a tentative D call TRBD1 (6 bases). This CDR3 has 14 amino acids. Trimming stripped 6 bases from V and 5 bases from J, with 16 bases between. Germline loops: CDR1 MNHEY, CDR2 SMNVEV (reference sequence). The CDR3 protein is CASRTRGSWYGYTF. CDR3 coding DNA: TGTGCCAGCAGAACCAGGGGAAGTTGGTATGGCTACACCTTC.